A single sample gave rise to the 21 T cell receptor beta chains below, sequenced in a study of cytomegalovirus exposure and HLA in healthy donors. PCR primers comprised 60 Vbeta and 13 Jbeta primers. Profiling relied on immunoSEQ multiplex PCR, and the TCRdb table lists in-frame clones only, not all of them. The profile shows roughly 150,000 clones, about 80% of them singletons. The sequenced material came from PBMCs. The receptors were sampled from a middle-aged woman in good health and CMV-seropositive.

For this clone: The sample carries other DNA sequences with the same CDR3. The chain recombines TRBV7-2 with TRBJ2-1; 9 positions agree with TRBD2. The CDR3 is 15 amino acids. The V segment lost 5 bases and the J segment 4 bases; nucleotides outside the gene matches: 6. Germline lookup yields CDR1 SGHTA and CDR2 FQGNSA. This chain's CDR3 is CASSPLAGSYNEQFF. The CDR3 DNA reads TGTGCCAGCAGCCCCCTAGCGGGAAGTTACAATGAGCAGTTCTTC.

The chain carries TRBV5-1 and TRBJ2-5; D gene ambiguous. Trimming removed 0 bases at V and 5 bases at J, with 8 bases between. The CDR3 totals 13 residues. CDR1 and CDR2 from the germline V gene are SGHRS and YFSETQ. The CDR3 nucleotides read TGCGCCAGCAGCTTGGACGTGAGTGAGACCCAGTACTTC. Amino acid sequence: CASSLDVSETQYF.

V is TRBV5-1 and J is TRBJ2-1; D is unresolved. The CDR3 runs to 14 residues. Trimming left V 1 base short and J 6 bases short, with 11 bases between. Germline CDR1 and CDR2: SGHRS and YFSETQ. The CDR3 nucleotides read TGCGCCAGCAGCTTGCGGGTCCCCCGCAATGAGCAGTTCTTC. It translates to CASSLRVPRNEQFF.

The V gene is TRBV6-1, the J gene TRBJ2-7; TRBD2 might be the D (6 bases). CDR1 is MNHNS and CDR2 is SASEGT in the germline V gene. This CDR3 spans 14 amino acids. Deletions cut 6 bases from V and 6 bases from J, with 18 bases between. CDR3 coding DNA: TGTGCCAGCAGGGCTCCTACTAGACTAGGCGAGCAGTACTTC. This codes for CASRAPTRLGEQYF.

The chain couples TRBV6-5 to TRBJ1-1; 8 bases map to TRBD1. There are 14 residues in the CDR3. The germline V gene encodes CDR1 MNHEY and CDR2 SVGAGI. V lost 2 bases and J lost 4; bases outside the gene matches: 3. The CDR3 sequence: CASSYPGQGTEAFF. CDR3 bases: TGTGCCAGCAGTTACCCTGGACAGGGCACTGAAGCTTTCTTT.

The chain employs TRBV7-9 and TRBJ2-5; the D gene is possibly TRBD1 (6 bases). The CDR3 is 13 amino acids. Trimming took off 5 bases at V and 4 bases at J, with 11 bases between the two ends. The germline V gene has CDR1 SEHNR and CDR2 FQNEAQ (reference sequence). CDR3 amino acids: CASSLRTAETQYF. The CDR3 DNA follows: TGTGCCAGCAGCCTCAGGACAGCAGAGACCCAGTACTTC.

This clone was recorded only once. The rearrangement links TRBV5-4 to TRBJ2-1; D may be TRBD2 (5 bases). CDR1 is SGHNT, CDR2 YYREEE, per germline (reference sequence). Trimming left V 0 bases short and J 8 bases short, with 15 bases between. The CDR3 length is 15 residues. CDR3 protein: CASSLGTSGYDEQFF. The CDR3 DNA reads TGTGCCAGCAGCTTGGGAACTAGTGGTTATGATGAGCAGTTCTTC.

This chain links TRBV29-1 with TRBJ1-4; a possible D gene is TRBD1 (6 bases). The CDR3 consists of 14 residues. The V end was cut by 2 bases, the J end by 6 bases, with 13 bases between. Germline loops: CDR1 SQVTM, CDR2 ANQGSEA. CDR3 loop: CSVELTGKYEKLFF. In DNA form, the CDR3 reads TGCAGCGTTGAATTAACAGGGAAGTATGAAAAACTGTTTTTT.

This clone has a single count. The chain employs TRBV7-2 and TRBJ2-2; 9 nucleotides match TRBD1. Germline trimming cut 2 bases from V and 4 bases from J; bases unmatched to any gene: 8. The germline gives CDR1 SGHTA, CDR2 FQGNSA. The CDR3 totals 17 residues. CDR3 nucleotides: TGTGCCAGCAGCTTATCAGCCGGGACAGGGCGCACCGGGGAGCTGTTTTTT. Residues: CASSLSAGTGRTGELFF. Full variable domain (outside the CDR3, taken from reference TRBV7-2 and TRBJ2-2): GAGVSQSPSNKVTEKGKDVELRCDPISGHTALYWYRQSLGQGLEFLIYFQGNSAPDKSGLPSDRFSAERTGGSVSTLTIQRTQQEDSAVYLCASSLSAGTGRTGELFFGEGSRLTVL.

CDR3 nucleotides: TGTGCCAGTAGTATATCCGAGGTAAACATTCAGTACTTC. The encoded protein is CASSISEVNIQYF. The rearrangement links TRBV19 to TRBJ2-4; no clear D. The CDR3 has 13 amino acids. The V gene lost 2 bases and the J gene lost 6 bases, with 8 bases spanning the gap. Germline values: CDR1 LNHDA, CDR2 SQIVND (reference sequence).

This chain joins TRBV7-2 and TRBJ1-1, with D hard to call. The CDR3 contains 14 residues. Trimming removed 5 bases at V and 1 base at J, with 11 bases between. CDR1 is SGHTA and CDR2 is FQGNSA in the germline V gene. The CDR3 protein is CASSPGSANTEAFF. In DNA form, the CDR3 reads TGTGCCAGCAGCCCGGGGTCGGCGAACACTGAAGCTTTCTTT.

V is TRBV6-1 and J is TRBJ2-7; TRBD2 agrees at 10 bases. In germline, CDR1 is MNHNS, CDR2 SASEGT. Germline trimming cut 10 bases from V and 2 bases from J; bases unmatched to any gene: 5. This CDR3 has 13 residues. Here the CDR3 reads CATRTSGTYEQYF. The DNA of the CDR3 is TGTGCCACCCGGACTAGCGGCACCTACGAGCAGTACTTC.

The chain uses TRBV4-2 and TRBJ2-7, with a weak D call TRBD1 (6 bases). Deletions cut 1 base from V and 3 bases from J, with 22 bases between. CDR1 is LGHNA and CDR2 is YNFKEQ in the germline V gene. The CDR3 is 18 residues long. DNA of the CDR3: TGTGCCAGCAGCCAAGGCCAACGGCACGGGACACAGAACTACGAGCAGTACTTC. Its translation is CASSQGQRHGTQNYEQYF.

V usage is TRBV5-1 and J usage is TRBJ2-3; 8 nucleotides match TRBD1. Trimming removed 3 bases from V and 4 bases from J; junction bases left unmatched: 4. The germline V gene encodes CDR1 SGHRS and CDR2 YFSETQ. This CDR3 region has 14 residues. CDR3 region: CASSSGQGPDTQYF. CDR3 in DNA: TGCGCCAGCAGCTCAGGACAGGGACCAGATACGCAGTATTTT.

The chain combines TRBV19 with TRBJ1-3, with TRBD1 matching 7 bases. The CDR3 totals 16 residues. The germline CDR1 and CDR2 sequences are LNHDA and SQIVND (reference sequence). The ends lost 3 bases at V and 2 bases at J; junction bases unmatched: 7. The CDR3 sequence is CASSIDTTGPGNTIYF. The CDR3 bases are TGTGCCAGTAGTATCGATACGACAGGGCCTGGAAACACCATATATTTT. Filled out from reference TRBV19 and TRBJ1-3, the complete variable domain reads DGGITQSPKYLFRKEGQNVTLSCEQNLNHDAMYWYRQDPGQGLRLIYYSQIVNDFQKGDIAEGYSVSREKKESFPLTVTSAQKNPTAFYLCASSIDTTGPGNTIYFGEGSWLTVV.

The CDR3 nucleotides read TGTGCCAGCAGGACCGGGGGGGCGGGGTCCTACGAGCAGTACTTC. The encoded protein is CASRTGGAGSYEQYF. V and J are TRBV28 and TRBJ2-7; 8 bases are shared with TRBD2. Per the germline V gene, CDR1 is MDHEN and CDR2 is SYDVKM. The CDR3 totals 15 residues. V trimming: 6 bases; J trimming: 1 base; junction bases outside the gene matches: 8. The full variable domain, its missing parts supplied by reference TRBV28 and TRBJ2-7, is DVKVTQSSRYLVKRTGEKVFLECVQDMDHENMFWYRQDPGLGLRLIYFSYDVKMKEKGDIPEGYSVSREKKERFSLILESASTNQTSMYLCASRTGGAGSYEQYFGPGTRLTVT.

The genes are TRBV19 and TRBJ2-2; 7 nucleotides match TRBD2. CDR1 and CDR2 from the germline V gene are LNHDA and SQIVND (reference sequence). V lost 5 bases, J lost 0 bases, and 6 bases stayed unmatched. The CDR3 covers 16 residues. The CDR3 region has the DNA TGTGCCAGTAGTCGGGTTAGCGGGTCGAACACCGGGGAGCTGTTTTTT. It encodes CASSRVSGSNTGELFF.

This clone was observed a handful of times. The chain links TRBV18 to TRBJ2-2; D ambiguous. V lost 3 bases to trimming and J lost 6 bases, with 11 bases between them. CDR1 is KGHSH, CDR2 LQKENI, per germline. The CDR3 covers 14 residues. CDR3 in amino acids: CASSPFTVPGELFF. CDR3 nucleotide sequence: TGTGCCAGCTCACCTTTCACAGTCCCCGGGGAGCTGTTTTTT.

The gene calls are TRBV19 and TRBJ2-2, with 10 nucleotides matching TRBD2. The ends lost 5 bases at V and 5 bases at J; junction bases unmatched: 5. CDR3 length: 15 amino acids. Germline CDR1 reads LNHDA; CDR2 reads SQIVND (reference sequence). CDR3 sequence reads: CASSYGSGRTGELFF. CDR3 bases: TGTGCCAGTAGTTACGGTAGCGGGAGGACCGGGGAGCTGTTTTTT.

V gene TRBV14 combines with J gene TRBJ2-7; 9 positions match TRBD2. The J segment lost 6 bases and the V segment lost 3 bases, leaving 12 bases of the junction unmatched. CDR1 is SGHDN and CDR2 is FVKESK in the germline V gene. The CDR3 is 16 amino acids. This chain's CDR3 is CASSHGAGGLLGEQYF. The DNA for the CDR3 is TGTGCCAGCAGCCATGGCGCGGGAGGGCTATTGGGCGAGCAGTACTTC.

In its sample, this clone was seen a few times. DNA of the CDR3: TGTGCCAGTAGTATAGCTTTCCAGCGGGTTTACAATGAGCAGTTCTTC. Amino acid sequence: CASSIAFQRVYNEQFF. The rearrangement links TRBV19 to TRBJ2-1; D possibly corresponds to TRBD2 (6 bases). The ends were cut back, 1 base at V and 4 bases at J, with 14 bases in the middle. The V gene's germline CDR1 is LNHDA and CDR2 SQIVND (reference sequence). The CDR3 covers 16 residues.